This T cell receptor (beta chain) was profiled in a study of glioma-infiltrating T cells after dendritic cell vaccination. As for the study in general: Autologous tumor lysate-pulsed dendritic cell vaccination was given between about 2002 and 2012.

TCRdb keeps only in-frame clones here, not all; method: immunoSEQ multiplex PCR. The sample includes about 73,000 clones, approximately 80% of them seen just once. The CDR3 runs 15 residues. With V trimmed by 7 bases and J by 1 base, 6 bases remained unmatched. CDR1 is LNHDA and CDR2 is SQIVND in the germline V gene (reference sequence). This clone appeared once. V is TRBV19 and J is TRBJ1-1; 10 bases are a match to TRBD1. Material: blood, obtained before dendritic cell vaccination. The sequence derives from a human donor with glioblastoma. Here the CDR3 reads CASTRQGASNTEAFF. As DNA, the CDR3 is TGTGCCAGTACCAGACAGGGGGCTTCGAACACTGAAGCTTTCTTT.